Sequencing of this T cell receptor (beta chain) was carried out in a study of T cell responses to AZD1222 COVID-19 vaccine. The study's findings and limits: Donors, mostly white British, included more females; clonal diversity was possibly underestimated. All repertoire sampling was performed exclusively after the peak T cell response. Rises in breadth and depth of Spike-specific TCRs came after two AZD1222 doses.

V gave up 7 bases and J gave up 7 bases; unmatched junction bases: 11. Germline V gives CDR1 LGHDT, CDR2 YNNKEL (reference sequence). This CDR3 contains 16 residues. The table came from immunoSEQ multiplex PCR; TCRdb's copy has only in-frame clones and leaves some out. The sample consists of about 260,000 clones, about 92% of them appearing once. As for this clone: What it binds is unknown.

The chain joins TRBV3-1 (or the pseudogene TRBV3-2) to TRBJ2-3; 13 positions agree with TRBD2. The clonotype comes from an adult in good health. Sequences were derived from peripheral blood, sampled on day 0 of AZD1222 vaccination. The CDR3 reads CASTPGLAGSAYTQYF. CDR3 DNA: TGTGCCAGCACCCCGGGACTAGCGGGGAGCGCGTATACGCAGTATTTT.